Listed below are T cell receptor beta chains from one sample, sequenced in a study of shared clonotypes between healthy human individuals. Profiled with immunoSEQ multiplex PCR; TCRdb holds only in-frame clones, not every one. Of about 1 million clones in the sample, around 76% were seen once. The specimen sequenced was memory CD4+ T cells sorted from blood. The receptors were sampled from a young man in good health. Both conserved end residues are part of each CDR3. The D gene is left open where the match is weak. The size field is filled for only some rows; it gives once, few, many or a size class.

>few|TRBJ2-3|NA|TRBV21-1
TGTGCCAGCAGCTCAAACAGCACAGATACGCAGTATTTT
CASSSNSTDTQYF
>NA|TRBJ2-4|NA|TRBV7-2
TGTGCCAGCAGCTTTAGCCCAGGGGTAGCCAAAAACATTCAGTACTTC
CASSFSPGVAKNIQYF
>NA|TRBJ2-7|TRBD1|TRBV5-1
TGCGCCAGCAGCAACGGACAGGGTTTCTCCTCCTACGAGCAGTACTTC
CASSNGQGFSSYEQYF
>once|TRBJ1-1|TRBD1|TRBV2
TGTGCCAGCAGTGGACAGGGGGTCACTGAAGCTTTCTTT
CASSGQGVTEAFF
>few|TRBJ2-3|NA|TRBV7-9
TGTGCCAGCAGCTTAGCGGCTAGCACAGATACGCAGTATTTT
CASSLAASTDTQYF
>NA|TRBJ1-6|NA|TRBV5-1
TGCGCCAGCAGCCCCCAAGGGGTCAATTCACCCCTCCACTTT
CASSPQGVNSPLHF
>NA|TRBJ2-3|NA|TRBV11-2
TGTGCCAGCAGCTTAGGAAAATTGGGGCAGGGGAAAACAGATACGCAGTATTTT
CASSLGKLGQGKTDTQYF
>NA|TRBJ1-2|NA|TRBV4-1
TGCGCCAGCAGCCAGGATGGAGCCTCTGGCGGCTACACCTTC
CASSQDGASGGYTF
>NA|TRBJ1-4|TRBD1|TRBV5-1
TGCGCCAGCAGCCCAGAAGGCAGGGGGATGACTAAAAAACTGTTTTTT
CASSPEGRGMTKKLFF
>once|TRBJ1-2|TRBD1|TRBV10-3
TGTGCCATCAGTGATGACAGGGGAAAAGATGGCTACACCTTC
CAISDDRGKDGYTF
>NA|TRBJ2-1|NA|TRBV5-4
TGTGCCAGCAGCTTGTCGAGCAGCACCTACAATGAGCAGTTCTTC
CASSLSSSTYNEQFF
>NA|TRBJ1-1|NA|TRBV7-2
TGTGCCAGCAGCTTCCTCTCTGAAGCTTTCTTT
CASSFLSEAFF
>NA|TRBJ2-1|TRBD2|TRBV15
TGTGCCACCAGCAGAGACTCGGGAGGGTACAATGAGCAGTTCTTC
CATSRDSGGYNEQFF
>NA|TRBJ2-3|NA|TRBV7-2
TGTGCCAGCAGCTTAAACCCCCCAGATACGCAGTATTTT
CASSLNPPDTQYF
>NA|TRBJ2-7|NA|TRBV5-4
TGTGCCAGCAGCTTGGGGGCGGGTCAGACCTACGAGCAGTACTTC
CASSLGAGQTYEQYF
>NA|TRBJ2-5|NA|TRBV7-9
TGTGCCAGCAGCTCACGGCTTAGAAACCAAGAGACCCAGTACTTC
CASSSRLRNQETQYF
>NA|TRBJ2-7|TRBD2|TRBV5-1
TGCGCCAGCAGCCCTAACTCCGGAACTAGCGGGGGGGCGAGCGAGCAGTACTTC
CASSPNSGTSGGASEQYF
>NA|TRBJ2-2|NA|TRBV9
TGTGCCAGCAGCGTAGCTCGGAGGGGCTCCGGGGAGCTGTTTTTT
CASSVARRGSGELFF
>NA|TRBJ1-5|TRBD1|TRBV11-2
TGTGCCAGCAGCTTAGGCAGGGGGACGTACCAGCCCCAGCATTTT
CASSLGRGTYQPQHF
>once|TRBJ1-5|NA|TRBV30
TGTGCCTGGAGGAACCCGGGCAGGGATGAAGGTCAGCCCCAGCATTTT
CAWRNPGRDEGQPQHF
>NA|TRBJ2-3|TRBD2|TRBV7-9
TGTGCCAGCAGCTTAGAGCGGCGGGGGGCAGATACGCAGTATTTT
CASSLERRGADTQYF
>NA|TRBJ2-5|TRBD2|TRBV15
TGTGCCACCTCCATCGGCGGGGGGGCGAAGACCCAGTACTTC
CATSIGGGAKTQYF
>few|TRBJ1-1|NA|TRBV5-1
TGCGCCAGCCGCCGAACAGGGAACACTGAAGCTTTCTTT
CASRRTGNTEAFF
>NA|TRBJ1-1|TRBD1|TRBV19
TGTGCCAGTAGTATAGTAGGGGGAGGGGGCGCCGGCACTGAAGCTTTCTTT
CASSIVGGGGAGTEAFF
>NA|TRBJ2-3|NA|TRBV6-1
TGTGCCATTTCGCGGGCTAGCGAGGCAGATACGCAGTATTTT
CAISRASEADTQYF
>NA|TRBJ1-6|TRBD1|TRBV25-1
TGTGCCAGCAGAGCCCCGGGACAGGGAAATTCACCCCTCCACTTT
CASRAPGQGNSPLHF
>NA|TRBJ1-6|NA|TRBV6-1
TGTGCCAGCAGTGAGGGGCAGTACTCCTATAATTCACCCCTCCACTTT
CASSEGQYSYNSPLHF
>NA|TRBJ1-4|NA|TRBV19
TGTGCCAGTAGTATACGGAGTGGATATGAAAAACTGTTTTTT
CASSIRSGYEKLFF
>NA|TRBJ1-1|TRBD1|TRBV9
TGTGCCAGCAGCGTAGGCGAAAACAGGGGGAACACTGAAGCTTTCTTT
CASSVGENRGNTEAFF
>NA|TRBJ1-5|NA|TRBV27
TGTGCCAGCAGTTGGAATAGCAATCAGCCCCAGCATTTT
CASSWNSNQPQHF